This is a list of T cell receptor beta chains from one sample in a study of cytomegalovirus exposure and HLA in healthy donors. Profiling relied on immunoSEQ multiplex PCR, and the TCRdb table lists in-frame clones only, not all of them. Its table records some 76,000 clones. The sequenced material came from PBMCs. The source of these receptors is a man in his forties or fifties in good health and CMV-seronegative. CDR3s include the opening cysteine and the closing phenylalanine or tryptophan. Fields, in order: D gene, CDR3 length, J gene, V gene, CDR3 protein, CDR3 DNA. The D gene is left open where the match is weak.

d_call: TRBD2; cdr3_length: 15; j_call: TRBJ2-3; v_call: TRBV11-2; cdr3_aa: CASSSSGGSTDTQYF; cdr3_nt: TGTGCCAGCAGCTCAAGCGGGGGAAGCACAGATACGCAGTATTTT
d_call: .; cdr3_length: 13; j_call: TRBJ1-2; v_call: TRBV5-1; cdr3_aa: CASSLEGVYGYTF; cdr3_nt: TGCGCCAGCAGCTTGGAAGGGGTCTATGGCTACACCTTC
d_call: TRBD1; cdr3_length: 14; j_call: TRBJ1-4; v_call: TRBV15; cdr3_aa: CATSRGQGPRKLFF; cdr3_nt: TGTGCCACCAGCAGAGGACAGGGACCGCGAAAACTGTTTTTT
d_call: .; cdr3_length: 14; j_call: TRBJ2-2; v_call: TRBV6-5; cdr3_aa: CASGSPQGTGELFF; cdr3_nt: TGTGCCAGCGGAAGTCCCCAGGGGACCGGGGAGCTGTTTTTT
d_call: TRBD1; cdr3_length: 13; j_call: TRBJ1-2; v_call: TRBV2; cdr3_aa: CATKGASTHGYTF; cdr3_nt: TGTGCCACAAAGGGGGCGTCGACCCATGGCTACACCTTC
d_call: .; cdr3_length: 11; j_call: TRBJ1-4; v_call: TRBV28; cdr3_aa: CASSRQEKLFF; cdr3_nt: TGTGCCAGCAGTAGACAGGAAAAACTGTTTTTT
d_call: .; cdr3_length: 14; j_call: TRBJ2-1; v_call: TRBV11-3; cdr3_aa: CASSLTGTYNEQFF; cdr3_nt: TGTGCCAGCAGCCTTACAGGGACCTACAATGAGCAGTTCTTC
d_call: .; cdr3_length: 14; j_call: TRBJ2-7; v_call: TRBV5-1; cdr3_aa: CASSFLAGTSEQYF; cdr3_nt: TGCGCCAGCAGCTTCCTCGCAGGGACTTCCGAGCAGTACTTC
d_call: TRBD1; cdr3_length: 14; j_call: TRBJ2-7; v_call: TRBV11-1; cdr3_aa: CASSFSQGAFEQYF; cdr3_nt: TGTGCCAGCAGCTTCAGCCAGGGGGCGTTCGAGCAGTACTTC
d_call: .; cdr3_length: 13; j_call: TRBJ1-2; v_call: TRBV15; cdr3_aa: CATSAQGNYGYTF; cdr3_nt: TGTGCCACCAGCGCCCAGGGGAACTATGGCTACACCTTC
d_call: .; cdr3_length: 13; j_call: TRBJ2-3; v_call: TRBV28; cdr3_aa: CASSQTGTDTQYF; cdr3_nt: TGTGCCAGCAGCCAGACGGGGACAGATACGCAGTATTTT
d_call: .; cdr3_length: 14; j_call: TRBJ2-7; v_call: TRBV6-5; cdr3_aa: CASSYSRTTYEQYF; cdr3_nt: TGTGCCAGCAGTTACTCTAGGACTACCTACGAGCAGTACTTC
d_call: TRBD1; cdr3_length: 13; j_call: TRBJ2-5; v_call: TRBV19; cdr3_aa: CASSEQGTETQYF; cdr3_nt: TGTGCCAGTAGTGAACAGGGGACCGAGACCCAGTACTTC
d_call: .; cdr3_length: 15; j_call: TRBJ2-5; v_call: TRBV7-9; cdr3_aa: CASSLAARGRETQYF; cdr3_nt: TGTGCCAGCAGCTTAGCGGCCAGGGGCCGCGAGACCCAGTACTTC
d_call: TRBD2; cdr3_length: 16; j_call: TRBJ2-1; v_call: TRBV28; cdr3_aa: CASSIRTSGRLNEQFF; cdr3_nt: TGTGCCAGCAGTATAAGGACTAGCGGGAGGTTAAATGAGCAGTTCTTC
d_call: .; cdr3_length: 11; j_call: TRBJ2-7; v_call: TRBV6-1; cdr3_aa: CASQNFYEQYF; cdr3_nt: TGTGCCAGCCAAAATTTTTACGAGCAGTACTTC
d_call: TRBD2; cdr3_length: 15; j_call: TRBJ2-7; v_call: TRBV5-1; cdr3_aa: CASSLTSGKTYEQYF; cdr3_nt: TGCGCCAGCAGCCTGACTAGCGGGAAAACCTACGAGCAGTACTTC
d_call: TRBD2; cdr3_length: 15; j_call: TRBJ2-5; v_call: TRBV29-1; cdr3_aa: CSVEPSGGERETQYF; cdr3_nt: TGCAGCGTTGAGCCTAGCGGGGGGGAAAGGGAGACCCAGTACTTC
d_call: .; cdr3_length: 13; j_call: TRBJ2-1; v_call: TRBV7-8; cdr3_aa: CASSLGHYNEQFF; cdr3_nt: TGTGCCAGCAGCTTAGGACACTACAATGAGCAGTTCTTC
d_call: .; cdr3_length: 14; j_call: TRBJ2-1; v_call: TRBV6-5; cdr3_aa: CASKYRVPYNEQFF; cdr3_nt: TGTGCCAGCAAATACAGGGTACCCTACAATGAGCAGTTCTTC
d_call: .; cdr3_length: 16; j_call: TRBJ2-1; v_call: TRBV5-1; cdr3_aa: CASSFTYRDSRNEQFF; cdr3_nt: TGCGCCAGCAGCTTTACTTATAGAGATTCCCGCAATGAGCAGTTCTTC
d_call: TRBD1; cdr3_length: 14; j_call: TRBJ2-7; v_call: TRBV29-1; cdr3_aa: CSVEDRDRGNEQYF; cdr3_nt: TGCAGCGTTGAAGATCGGGACAGGGGTAACGAGCAGTACTTC
d_call: TRBD1; cdr3_length: 15; j_call: TRBJ1-1; v_call: TRBV27; cdr3_aa: CASSLTGTGSTEAFF; cdr3_nt: TGTGCCAGCAGTTTGACCGGGACAGGGAGTACTGAAGCTTTCTTT
d_call: .; cdr3_length: 15; j_call: TRBJ2-7; v_call: TRBV15; cdr3_aa: CATSRVPDTSYEQYF; cdr3_nt: TGTGCCACCAGCAGAGTTCCGGACACCTCCTACGAGCAGTACTTC
d_call: .; cdr3_length: 12; j_call: TRBJ1-1; v_call: TRBV7-8; cdr3_aa: CASITGGGRAFF; cdr3_nt: TGTGCCAGCATTACTGGGGGGGGACGAGCTTTCTTT
d_call: TRBD2; cdr3_length: 15; j_call: TRBJ2-7; v_call: TRBV5-4; cdr3_aa: CASSPTSLNPYEQYF; cdr3_nt: TGTGCCAGCAGCCCGACTAGCCTTAACCCCTACGAGCAGTACTTC
d_call: .; cdr3_length: 15; j_call: TRBJ1-2; v_call: TRBV7-2; cdr3_aa: CASSLAAGPNYGYTF; cdr3_nt: TGTGCCAGCAGCTTAGCGGCGGGCCCTAACTATGGCTACACCTTC
d_call: TRBD2; cdr3_length: 14; j_call: TRBJ2-1; v_call: TRBV6-5; cdr3_aa: CASSETSGSNEQFF; cdr3_nt: TGTGCCAGCAGTGAGACTAGCGGGAGTAATGAGCAGTTCTTC
d_call: .; cdr3_length: 13; j_call: TRBJ1-1; v_call: TRBV19; cdr3_aa: CASSMTVNTEAFF; cdr3_nt: TGTGCCAGTAGTATGACAGTCAACACTGAAGCTTTCTTT
d_call: TRBD2; cdr3_length: 16; j_call: TRBJ2-1; v_call: TRBV5-1; cdr3_aa: CASSLQGLADYNEQFF; cdr3_nt: TGCGCCAGCAGCTTGCAAGGGCTAGCGGACTACAATGAGCAGTTCTTC
d_call: TRBD2; cdr3_length: 19; j_call: TRBJ2-5; v_call: TRBV7-9; cdr3_aa: CASSSIAGASGRLQETQYF; cdr3_nt: TGTGCCAGCAGCTCCATAGCGGGGGCTAGCGGGAGGCTCCAAGAGACCCAGTACTTC
d_call: TRBD2; cdr3_length: 17; j_call: TRBJ2-1; v_call: TRBV5-1; cdr3_aa: CASSLRSRLAGVGEQFF; cdr3_nt: TGCGCCAGCAGCTTGAGATCGCGGCTAGCGGGAGTCGGAGAGCAGTTCTTC
d_call: TRBD1; cdr3_length: 13; j_call: TRBJ2-7; v_call: TRBV19; cdr3_aa: CASSRGQGYEQYF; cdr3_nt: TGTGCCAGTAGTAGGGGACAGGGCTACGAGCAGTACTTC